A single sample gave rise to the 9 T cell receptor beta chains below, sequenced in a study of human T cells and chemical hapten exposure. Noted time point: patch test 3, about 24 weeks after DPC sensitization. Treatment described: therapeutic diphenylcyclopropenone sensitization with weekly scalp DPC. TCRdb re-called the RACE reads through MiXCR, storing one row per CDR3 protein. The data show 97,000 or so distinct CDR3 sequences, 25% to 35% seen once. Here the sequenced sample was whole blood, taken in connection with sensitization to the hapten diphenylcyclopropenone (DPC). The receptors here all came from a man between 35 and 55 years old with alopecia areata. Some clones in this sample may be carry-over from other donors' samples.

The chain combines TRBV2 with TRBJ2-2; a weak D match, TRBD2 (5 bases). This CDR3 spans 15 amino acids. Germline CDR1 SNHLY, CDR2 FYNNEI. With 4 bases removed from V and 0 bases from J, the gap between germline ends came to 9 bases. The CDR3 region has the DNA TGTGCCAGCAGTGCCGCGAGGGCGAACACCGGGGAGCTGTTTTTT. It codes for CASSAARANTGELFF.

The rearrangement joins TRBV21-1 to TRBJ2-6; the D call TRBD1 from the table was never checked on the DNA. TRBV21-1 is a pseudogene locus. CDR3 size: 18 residues. CDR3 loop: CASTPSSDRESGANVLTF. The CDR3 nucleotides read TGTGCCAGCACCCCAAGTTCGGACAGGGAATCTGGGGCCAACGTCCTGACTTTC.

The chain recombines TRBV29-1 with TRBJ1-1; D gene uncertain. The CDR3 extends over 11 amino acids. Germline CDR1 SQVTM, CDR2 ANQGSEA. Trimming left V 6 bases short and J 2 bases short, with 7 bases between. The CDR3 coding sequence is TGCAGCGTCGGCACAAACACTGAAGCTTTCTTT. It yields the protein CSVGTNTEAFF.

This clonotype has more than one count but fewer than ten. This chain links TRBV6-5 with TRBJ2-7; D not certain. Germline lookup yields CDR1 MNHEY and CDR2 SVGAGI. The V end was cut by 0 bases, the J end by 7 bases, with 16 bases between. This CDR3 contains 15 residues. The CDR3: CASSYSITPGVEQYF. The CDR3 DNA reads as TGTGCCAGCAGTTACTCGATCACACCGGGCGTGGAGCAGTACTTC.

This clonotype was recorded a few times. This rearrangement joins TRBV10-1 to TRBJ2-2; 9 bases fit TRBD2. The V gene end was trimmed by 2 bases and the J gene end by 8 bases; junction bases not matched to a gene: 3. The CDR3 sequence is 14 residues long. Germline V gene sequence: CDR1 WNHNN, CDR2 SYGVQD (reference sequence). The CDR3 nucleotides read TGCGCCAGCAGTGAGGTAGCGGGAGAAGGGGAGCTGTTTTTT. Protein product: CASSEVAGEGELFF.

This clonotype was detected a few times. The chain is built from TRBV6-5 and TRBJ2-2; weak D call: TRBD2 (5 bases). The CDR3 totals 13 residues. Germline CDR1 and CDR2: MNHEY and SVGAGI. Trimming took off 5 bases at V and 4 bases at J, with 8 bases between the two ends. The CDR3 sequence: CASSEGRTGELFF. Here the CDR3 DNA reads TGTGCCAGCAGTGAGGGTCGCACCGGGGAGCTGTTTTTT.

This clonotype was observed a few times. The V call is TRBV18, the J call TRBJ1-2; D remains unclear. Germline CDR1 KGHSH, CDR2 LQKENI. CDR3 length: 13 amino acids. V lost 6 bases, J lost 0 bases, and 8 bases lay in between. CDR3 sequence: CASSGGTNYGYTF. The CDR3 nucleotides read TGTGCCAGCTCGGGTGGAACTAACTATGGCTACACCTTC.

The rearrangement joins TRBV6-5 to TRBJ2-7, with a tentative D call TRBD1 (5 bases). V lost 6 bases to trimming and J lost 2 bases, with 17 bases between them. Germline lookup yields CDR1 MNHEY and CDR2 SVGAGI. The CDR3 consists of 15 residues. CDR3 DNA: TGTGCCAGCAGAAATAATAGGGGTTTCACCTACGAGCAGTACTTC. This sequence encodes CASRNNRGFTYEQYF.

The rearrangement uses TRBV6-5 and TRBJ2-5; 8 bases align to TRBD1. With 6 bases clipped from V and 1 base from J, the junction kept 4 bases outside the gene matches. Germline V gives CDR1 MNHEY, CDR2 SVGAGI. The CDR3 is 14 amino acids. The CDR3 coding sequence is TGTGCCAGCAGAGACGGGACAGGCCAAGAGACCCAGTACTTC. This sequence encodes CASRDGTGQETQYF.